The text below deals with one T cell receptor beta chain. The data stem from a study of cytomegalovirus exposure and HLA in healthy donors. Germline V gene data show CDR1 as SGDLS and CDR2 as YYNGEE. J was trimmed by 7 bases and V by 4 bases; bases with no gene match: 5. CDR3 length equals 15 residues. Primers: 60 Vbeta forward and 13 Jbeta reverse. The protocol was immunoSEQ multiplex PCR, while the TCRdb copy is restricted to in-frame clones and leaves out a portion. In the table there are 140,000 or so clones, over 80% of which are singletons. The TCR sequence derives from a male donor in good health and CMV-seronegative. The chain is built from TRBV9 and TRBJ2-2, with TRBD2 matching over 12 bases. Sequenced: PBMCs. The CDR3 DNA follows: TGTGCCAGCAGCTTAGTACTAGCGGGAGGCGGGGAGCTGTTTTTT. It translates to CASSLVLAGGGELFF. The full variable domain, its missing parts supplied by reference TRBV9 and TRBJ2-2, is DSGVTQTPKHLITATGQRVTLRCSPRSGDLSVYWYQQSLDQGLQFLIQYYNGEERAKGNILERFSAQQFPDLHSELNLSSLELGDSALYFCASSLVLAGGGELFFGEGSRLTVL.